Here is one T cell receptor beta chain with its context. The naive CD8 fraction comprised CD45RO-negative cells positively selected for CCR7 and excluded terminally differentiated effector memory CD45RA+ cells. Germline V gene sequence: CDR1 SNHLY, CDR2 FYNNEI. CDR3 length: 15 amino acids. V gave up 2 bases and J gave up 4 bases, with 11 bases separating them. This entry comes from a study of shared clonotypes between healthy human individuals. Per sorted-subset replicate PCR, input was approximately 0.2 ug DNA, representing roughly 28,000 T cell genomes. Here immunoSEQ multiplex PCR was the method, and the copy in TCRdb shows in-frame clones only, minus some. The data hold around 2.1 million clones, with roughly 91% observed a single time.

Source material: naive CD8+ T cells from PBMCs. The chain has TRBV2 and TRBJ2-2; possible D gene TRBD1, 5 bases. The TCR sequence derives from a man aged 18 to 35 in good health. Some clones in this sample may be carry-over from other donors' samples. DNA for the CDR3: TGTGCCAGCAGTGAAACGGGTAGGGGCACCGGGGAGCTGTTTTTT. Translating gives CASSETGRGTGELFF.